The 20 T cell receptor beta chains below all came from one sample that was sequenced in a study of T cell changes during pregnancy in multiple sclerosis. Clones were sequenced by immunoSEQ multiplex PCR, and TCRdb holds only the in-frame ones, with some missing. The table lists 11,000 or so clones, roughly 94% of them singletons. The specimen was CD4+ T cells from peripheral blood mononuclear cells, collected before pregnancy. The receptors were gathered from a female donor with multiple sclerosis, enrolled in a pregnancy study.

The V and J genes are TRBV9 and TRBJ2-3; 9 nucleotides match TRBD2. The germline V gene encodes CDR1 SGDLS and CDR2 YYNGEE. Germline trimming cut 0 bases from V and 5 bases from J; bases unmatched to any gene: 7. The CDR3 contains 16 residues. CDR3: CASSVAPASGVDTQYF. The CDR3 coding sequence is TGTGCCAGCAGCGTAGCCCCGGCTAGCGGGGTAGATACGCAGTATTTT.

J is TRBJ1-2 and V is TRBV4-2; TRBD1 is a possible D gene (6 bases). The ends were cut back, 0 bases at V and 5 bases at J, with 13 bases in the middle. The CDR3 contains 15 residues. CDR1 is LGHNA and CDR2 is YNFKEQ in the germline V gene. The DNA for the CDR3 is TGTGCCAGCAGCCAAGAAAGAACAGGGAAGTATGGCTACACCTTC. This encodes CASSQERTGKYGYTF.

The gene calls are TRBV6-1 and TRBJ1-2, with D tentatively TRBD1 (6 bases). The CDR3 is 15 residues long. V was shortened by 6 bases and J by 5 bases, with 19 bases between the two germline ends. Germline loops: CDR1 MNHNS, CDR2 SASEGT. The CDR3 region is CASRKAGDTWYGYTF. The CDR3 bases are TGTGCCAGCAGGAAAGCTGGGGACACTTGGTATGGCTACACCTTC.

This clone was detected only once. The chain carries TRBV29-1 and TRBJ1-1; TRBD1 is a possible D gene (5 bases). Germline loops: CDR1 SQVTM, CDR2 ANQGSEA. V was shortened by 1 base and J by 11 bases, with 20 bases between the two germline ends. This CDR3 has 14 residues. This CDR3 is CSVEVPQAREVAFF. The CDR3 coding sequence is TGCAGCGTTGAAGTCCCACAGGCGAGGGAGGTGGCTTTCTTT.

V usage is TRBV5-6 and J usage is TRBJ2-6, with 9 bases identical to TRBD1. Trimming at V came to 3 bases and at J to 0 bases, leaving 10 bases not matched to a gene. Germline V gene data show CDR1 as SGHDT and CDR2 as YYEEEE. The CDR3 sequence is 19 residues long. The CDR3 DNA is TGTGCCAGCAGCTCCCCTTATTCGGGACAGGGCTCTGGGGCCAACGTCCTGACTTTC. Translated, it gives CASSSPYSGQGSGANVLTF.

The chain combines TRBV19 with TRBJ1-1; 11 nucleotides line up with TRBD1. This CDR3 contains 16 residues. Germline V gene lookup returns CDR1 LNHDA and CDR2 SQIVND (reference sequence). Trimming took 6 bases from V and 1 from J; bases not matched to a gene: 7. The CDR3 sequence is CASRSGTGGRNTEAFF. The CDR3, as DNA: TGTGCCAGTAGATCTGGGACAGGGGGAAGGAACACTGAAGCTTTCTTT.

The chain links TRBV5-6 to TRBJ2-7; the D gene is possibly TRBD1 (5 bases). V gave up 3 bases and J gave up 2 bases, with 9 bases separating them. Germline V CDR1 and CDR2: SGHDT, YYEEEE. This CDR3 is 13 amino acids long. CDR3 amino acids: CASSYIGAYEQYF. CDR3 nucleotides: TGTGCCAGCAGCTATATAGGGGCCTACGAGCAGTACTTC.

The chain employs TRBV6-6 and TRBJ1-5; TRBD1 agrees at 7 bases. This CDR3 spans 16 amino acids. Germline trimming cut 5 bases from V and 2 bases from J; bases unmatched to any gene: 9. Per the germline V gene, CDR1 is MNHNY and CDR2 is SVGAGI (reference sequence). Written as DNA, the CDR3 is TGTGCCAGCAGTCGCGGGACAGTCTCCGGCAATCAGCCCCAGCATTTT. Its translation is CASSRGTVSGNQPQHF.

The rearrangement joins TRBV19 to TRBJ2-5; tentatively, D is TRBD1 (6 bases). The CDR3 contains 14 residues. The V end lost 1 base, the J end lost 4 bases, and 10 bases lay between the germline ends. Germline CDR1 is LNHDA and CDR2 is SQIVND (reference sequence). The DNA of the CDR3 is TGTGCCAGTAGTATAGGAGGCAGGGGAGAGACCCAGTACTTC. Protein sequence: CASSIGGRGETQYF.

The V call is TRBV30, the J call TRBJ2-1; D may be TRBD1 (5 bases). Germline loops: CDR1 GTSNPN, CDR2 SVGIG (reference sequence). Trimming stripped 1 base from V and 9 bases from J, with 10 bases between. This CDR3 is built from 12 residues. The CDR3 DNA sequence: TGTGCCTGGAGTGACAGGTGGGGTGAGCAGTTCTTC. Protein sequence: CAWSDRWGEQFF.

The chain joins TRBV18 to TRBJ2-2; 9 bases fit TRBD1. The CDR3 sequence is 13 residues long. The germline gives CDR1 KGHSH, CDR2 LQKENI. The ends lost 6 bases at V and 5 bases at J; junction bases unmatched: 1. Here the CDR3 DNA reads TGTGCCAGCTCCGACAGGGGGACCGGGGAGCTGTTTTTT. This encodes CASSDRGTGELFF.

This clone has only one observation. The rearrangement links TRBV6-1 to TRBJ2-7; no definite D call. Trimming shortened V by 5 bases and J by 5 bases, and 7 bases separated the two germline ends. The CDR3 is 11 residues long. Germline V gives CDR1 MNHNS, CDR2 SASEGT. This CDR3 is CASSPKNEQYF. CDR3 nucleotide sequence: TGTGCCAGCAGTCCCAAAAACGAGCAGTACTTC.

The chain couples TRBV6-5 to TRBJ2-7, with a possible D match to TRBD1 (5 bases). Germline lookup yields CDR1 MNHEY and CDR2 SVGAGI. Trimming shortened V by 4 bases and J by 2 bases, and 15 bases separated the two germline ends. CDR3 size: 15 residues. CDR3 nucleotides: TGTGCCAGCAGTTCTCCCAGGGTTCTCCCCTACGAGCAGTACTTC. Translated: CASSSPRVLPYEQYF.

The genes are TRBV5-1 and TRBJ1-1; a possible D gene is TRBD1 (6 bases). Germline-derived CDR1 and CDR2 are SGHRS and YFSETQ. CDR3 size: 14 residues. V was shortened by 1 base and J by 0 bases, with 7 bases between the two germline ends. The CDR3 protein is CASSLTGLNTEAFF. CDR3 nucleotide sequence: TGCGCCAGCAGCTTGACAGGGCTGAACACTGAAGCTTTCTTT.

This chain connects TRBV19 to TRBJ1-5; a possible D gene is TRBD1 (5 bases). Germline V CDR1 and CDR2: LNHDA, SQIVND (reference sequence). The CDR3 has 16 residues. Trimming removed 1 base from V and 4 bases from J, with 14 bases in between. The CDR3 nucleotides are TGTGCCAGTAGTATAGCCCTGACAGCTCCAAATCAGCCCCAGCATTTT. Translating gives CASSIALTAPNQPQHF.

The chain combines TRBV19 with TRBJ1-2, with D tentatively TRBD1 (6 bases). Per germline, CDR1 LNHDA and CDR2 SQIVND (reference sequence). V was clipped by 7 bases and J by 0 bases, with 18 bases between them. CDR3 length equals 16 residues. Here the CDR3 reads CASKPISGVSNYGYTF. The CDR3 DNA reads TGTGCCAGTAAACCCATCTCAGGGGTTTCTAACTATGGCTACACCTTC. The full variable domain, its missing parts supplied by reference TRBV19 and TRBJ1-2, is DGGITQSPKYLFRKEGQNVTLSCEQNLNHDAMYWYRQDPGQGLRLIYYSQIVNDFQKGDIAEGYSVSREKKESFPLTVTSAQKNPTAFYLCASKPISGVSNYGYTFGSGTRLTVV.

This clone has only one observation. This sequence joins TRBV6-1 and TRBJ2-1, with D possibly being TRBD2 (5 bases). The germline V gene encodes CDR1 MNHNS and CDR2 SASEGT. Deletions cut 8 bases from V and 7 bases from J, with 18 bases between. The CDR3 loop spans 14 amino acids. CDR3 amino acids: CASDERGYRNEQFF. CDR3 coding DNA: TGTGCCAGCGATGAACGAGGGTATCGAAATGAGCAGTTCTTC.

With respect to this clone: The junction differs from germline at one of its ends, possibly a read error. This rearrangement joins TRBV5-6 to TRBJ2-2; D unclear. The length of the CDR3 is 16 residues. Germline assignment: CDR1 SGHDT and CDR2 YYEEEE. CDR3 sequence: CASTLTGNANTGELFF. CDR3 coding DNA: TGTGCCAGCACCTTGACGGGTAACGCGAACACCGGGGAGCTGTTTTTT.

V gene TRBV6-5 combines with J gene TRBJ1-1, with 10 positions matching TRBD1. Germline V gene lookup returns CDR1 MNHEY and CDR2 SVGAGI. Germline trimming cut 4 bases from V and 4 bases from J; bases unmatched to any gene: 9. CDR3 length: 16 residues. The CDR3 protein is CASSFTGTGAGTEAFF. For the CDR3, the DNA is TGTGCCAGCAGTTTCACCGGGACAGGGGCGGGCACTGAAGCTTTCTTT.

This clone showed up just once. The chain couples TRBV19 to TRBJ1-2, with TRBD1 identical over 9 bases. CDR1 and CDR2 from the germline V gene are LNHDA and SQIVND (reference sequence). CDR3 length: 14 amino acids. V was clipped by 9 bases and J by 4 bases; unmatched bases: 9. CDR3 coding DNA: TGTGCCAGCCGCCGGGACAGGGCCACCTATGGCTACACCTTC. Translating gives CASRRDRATYGYTF.